This passage covers 5 T cell receptor beta chains from one sample sequenced in a study of CD8 T cells in ankylosing spondylitis. Study-level findings and limits: In ankylosing spondylitis blood, a motif of roughly eight highly homologous TCR beta variants appeared characteristic.

Antigens of these TCRs are unknown. In TCRdb, the 5' RACE reads were re-called with MiXCR into one record per CDR3 protein. The sample carries about 500,000 distinct CDR3 sequences, approximately 5.3% recorded once. The sample consisted of blood, either unsorted or a sorted T cell fraction (not recorded which). These receptors were obtained from a male donor with ankylosing spondylitis.

This clonotype was found many times. The chain joins TRBV10-3 to TRBJ1-2; 8 bases are shared with TRBD1. The CDR3 totals 13 residues. The junction had 13 bases not matched to a gene; V was cut back by 10 bases and J by 9 bases. Germline V gives CDR1 ENHRY, CDR2 SYGVKD. The CDR3 spells CATRGQGEGSYTF. In nucleotides, the CDR3 is TGTGCCACGAGAGGACAGGGAGAAGGTAGCTACACCTTC.

Many counts were recorded for this clonotype. The chain has TRBV7-2 and TRBJ2-1; TRBD2 matches 11 bases. The CDR3 has 16 residues. CDR1 is SGHTA and CDR2 is FQGNSA in the germline V gene. The V and J ends lost 7 bases and 5 bases, in that order; junction bases with no gene match: 10. The CDR3 loop reads CASTQSGLAANNEQFF. DNA of the CDR3: TGTGCCAGCACCCAATCGGGACTAGCGGCGAACAATGAGCAGTTCTTC. Together with reference TRBV7-2 and TRBJ2-1, the CDR3 gives the full variable domain: GAGVSQSPSNKVTEKGKDVELRCDPISGHTALYWYRQSLGQGLEFLIYFQGNSAPDKSGLPSDRFSAERTGGSVSTLTIQRTQQEDSAVYLCASTQSGLAANNEQFFGPGTRLTVL.

This clonotype was detected ten times or more. V is TRBV4-2 and J is TRBJ2-5; the D is unclear. The CDR3 runs 14 residues. CDR1 LGHNA and CDR2 YNFKEQ come from the germline V gene. The germline V and J ends were trimmed by 0 bases and 5 bases, with 10 bases remaining between them. The CDR3: CASSQDYGRETQYF. CDR3 sequence (DNA): TGTGCCAGCAGCCAAGACTATGGGCGGGAGACCCAGTACTTC.

This clonotype appeared many times. V usage is TRBV6-4 and J usage is TRBJ1-1; D unresolved. V shed 6 bases and J shed 1 base, with 12 bases lying between them. From germline, CDR1 is MRHNA and CDR2 SNTAGT. The CDR3 contains 14 residues. CDR3 sequence: CASRSERGNTEAFF. The CDR3 DNA is TGTGCCAGCAGATCGGAGCGAGGGAACACTGAAGCTTTCTTT.

This clonotype was observed many times. The V and J genes are TRBV4-2 and TRBJ2-7; the D is unclear. Trimming pared 0 bases from V and 5 bases from J, leaving 11 bases between. Germline CDR1 is LGHNA and CDR2 is YNFKEQ. The CDR3 runs to 14 residues. The CDR3 sequence is CASSQDVGWDEQYF. In nucleotides, the CDR3 is TGTGCCAGCAGCCAAGACGTCGGTTGGGACGAGCAGTACTTC.